Given below is one T cell receptor (beta chain) in context. Its cognate antigen is unknown. These data come from a study of shared clonotypes between healthy human individuals. The study, taken as a whole, reports: Sampling was confined to blood; repertoires within tissues likely differ. Sequencing of the sorted subsets was shown by rarefaction to be incomplete despite large depth. Sharing across four donors was seen in approximately 5.2% of naive CD4 clonotypes.

The CDR3 extends over 16 amino acids. Germline CDR1 is SGHAT and CDR2 is FQNNGV. V shed 2 bases, J shed 1 base, and the junction held 6 bases outside the gene matches. Some clones are missing from TCRdb's copy, which holds only in-frame ones; the method was immunoSEQ multiplex PCR. The sample has over 2 million clones, 85% to 95% seen once. The rearrangement links TRBV11-2 to TRBJ2-3; 7 bases are shared with TRBD2. Material for sequencing was naive CD4+ T cells sorted from blood. Subset noted: CD45RA+ positively selected. This receptor was identified in a man aged 18-30 years in good health. Here the CDR3 reads CASSLNRGSGTDTQYF. The CDR3 DNA follows: TGTGCCAGCAGCTTAAATCGCGGGAGTGGCACAGATACGCAGTATTTT.